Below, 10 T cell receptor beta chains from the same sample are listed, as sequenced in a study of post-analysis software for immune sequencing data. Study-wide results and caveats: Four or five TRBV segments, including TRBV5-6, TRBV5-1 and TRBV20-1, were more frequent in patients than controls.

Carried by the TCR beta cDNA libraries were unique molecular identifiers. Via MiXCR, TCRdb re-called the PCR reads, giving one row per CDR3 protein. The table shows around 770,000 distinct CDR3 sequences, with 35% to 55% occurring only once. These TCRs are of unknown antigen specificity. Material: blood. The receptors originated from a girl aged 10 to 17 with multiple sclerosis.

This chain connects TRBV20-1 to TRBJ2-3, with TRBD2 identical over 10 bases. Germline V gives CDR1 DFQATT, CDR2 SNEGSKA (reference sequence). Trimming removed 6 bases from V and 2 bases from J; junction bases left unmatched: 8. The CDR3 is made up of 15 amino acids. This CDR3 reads CSATPGTSDTDTQYF. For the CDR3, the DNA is TGCAGTGCCACCCCCGGGACTAGCGACACAGATACGCAGTATTTT.

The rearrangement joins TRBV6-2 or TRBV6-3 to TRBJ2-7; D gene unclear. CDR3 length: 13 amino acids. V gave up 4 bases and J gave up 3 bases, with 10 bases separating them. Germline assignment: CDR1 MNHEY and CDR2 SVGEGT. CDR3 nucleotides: TGTGCCAGCAGTTTCTCGTCGGTCTACGAGCAGTACTTC. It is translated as CASSFSSVYEQYF.

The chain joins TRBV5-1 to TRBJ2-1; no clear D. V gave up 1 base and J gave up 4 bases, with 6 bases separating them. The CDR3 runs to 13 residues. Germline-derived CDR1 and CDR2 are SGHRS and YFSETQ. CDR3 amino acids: CASSLLRYNEQFF. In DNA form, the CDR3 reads TGCGCCAGCAGCTTGCTTCGATACAATGAGCAGTTCTTC.

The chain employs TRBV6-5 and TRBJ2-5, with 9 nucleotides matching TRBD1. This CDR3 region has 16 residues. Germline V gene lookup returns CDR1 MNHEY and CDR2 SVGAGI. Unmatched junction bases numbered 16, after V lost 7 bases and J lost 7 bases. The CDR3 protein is CASMRDRAILGGTQYF. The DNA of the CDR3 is TGTGCCAGCATGCGGGACAGGGCCATCTTGGGGGGGACCCAGTACTTC.

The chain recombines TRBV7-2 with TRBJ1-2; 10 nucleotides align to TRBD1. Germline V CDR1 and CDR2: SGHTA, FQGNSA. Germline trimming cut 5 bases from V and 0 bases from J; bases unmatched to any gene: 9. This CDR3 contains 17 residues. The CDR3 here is CASSLQTGGMANYGYTF. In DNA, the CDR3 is TGTGCCAGCAGCCTCCAGACAGGGGGCATGGCTAACTATGGCTACACCTTC.

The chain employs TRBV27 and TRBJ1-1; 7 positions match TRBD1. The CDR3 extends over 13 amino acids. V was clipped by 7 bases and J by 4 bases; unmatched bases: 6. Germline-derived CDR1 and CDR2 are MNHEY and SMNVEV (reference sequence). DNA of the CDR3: TGTGCCAGCACCCAGGGGGGTAGCACTGAAGCTTTCTTT. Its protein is CASTQGGSTEAFF.

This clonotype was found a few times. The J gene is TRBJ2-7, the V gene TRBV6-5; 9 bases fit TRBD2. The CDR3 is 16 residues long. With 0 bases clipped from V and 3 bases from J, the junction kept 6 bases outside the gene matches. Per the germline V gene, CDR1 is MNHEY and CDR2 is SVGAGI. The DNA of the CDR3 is TGTGCCAGCAGTTACTCGATGCCTAGCGGGATCTACGAGCAGTACTTC. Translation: CASSYSMPSGIYEQYF.

CDR3 nucleotide sequence: TGCGCCAGCAGCCAAGATTCGATGGCAGGGAGGAACTATGGCTACACCTTC. Translation gives CASSQDSMAGRNYGYTF. The chain uses TRBV4-1 and TRBJ1-2; D perhaps matches TRBD1 (5 bases). The CDR3 runs 17 residues. Germline V CDR1 and CDR2: MGHRA, YSYEKL. Trimming took 0 bases from V and 2 from J, leaving 16 bases between them.

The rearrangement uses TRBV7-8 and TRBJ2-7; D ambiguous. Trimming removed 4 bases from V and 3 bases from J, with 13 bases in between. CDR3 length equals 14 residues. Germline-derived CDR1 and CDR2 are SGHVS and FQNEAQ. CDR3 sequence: CASSSRTADYEQYF. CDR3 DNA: TGTGCCAGCAGCTCCAGGACGGCCGACTACGAGCAGTACTTC.

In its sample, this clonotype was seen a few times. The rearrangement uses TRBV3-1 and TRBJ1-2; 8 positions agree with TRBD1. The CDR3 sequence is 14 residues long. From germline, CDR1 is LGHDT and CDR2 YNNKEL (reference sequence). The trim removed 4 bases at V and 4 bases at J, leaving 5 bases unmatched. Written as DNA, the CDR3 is TGTGCCAGCAGCCCGGGACAGGACGGCTATGGCTACACCTTC. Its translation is CASSPGQDGYGYTF.